The source of this T cell receptor beta chain is a study of T cells after yellow fever vaccination (dated by TCRdb to the late 2010s). About the investigation overall: The SMART-Seq v4 Ultra Low Input RNA kit was used to prepare libraries from fractions with low cell numbers. Two healthy male donors made up the cohort, one aged 18 to 30 years and the other aged 30 to 39 years. Bulk TCR alpha and beta repertoires were sequenced longitudinally to track T-cell clones before and after primary and booster YFV17D yellow fever vaccination. Blood was drawn at multiple timepoints before and after primary and secondary immunization, with bulk PBMC replicates and cell subsets isolated. Here is what the overall study found, with its caveats: A small fraction of clonotypes showed up in both the CD4 and CD8 compartments, probably as a result of convergent recombination. Most clones expanded after primary vaccination were re-detected after the booster (96% of CD4 and 88% of CD8), suggesting broad memory maintenance. Because the study included only a couple of donors, the extent to which the findings can be generalized is limited. The secondary T-cell response was found to be weaker but faster than the primary response, with a peak reached on day 5 rather than on day 15. Because abundant contaminating clonotypes from the bulk population could be contained in FACS-sorted repertoires, computational filtering was required.

A word on this clonotype: Its binding antigen is unknown. Qualities for individual bases were not recorded, and no much larger clone is one base off.

Including the terminal cysteine and phenylalanine, the CDR3 comprises 15 residues. Only the CDR3 portion is preserved as DNA: 45 bases, with reading frame beginning at the first base. V was cut back by 6 bases and J by 7 bases, leaving a gap of 19 bases between them. CDR1 SEHNR and CDR2 FQNEAQ are derived from the germline V gene (reference sequence). TCR cDNA was synthesized by 5'RACE template switching, through which a universal primer site and unique molecular identifiers were introduced. Priming of cDNA synthesis was performed from both the TCR alpha and TCR beta constant segments. Libraries were amplified in two PCR steps, with sample barcodes and sequencing adapters added in the second step. Sequencing of libraries was performed on Illumina HiSeq 2500 (2x100 bp) or NovaSeq (2x150 bp). The original pipeline was this. MIGEC handled demultiplexing of reads and collapsing into UMI consensus sequences, while MiXCR performed V(D)J alignment. Using edgeR on replicate PBMC samples, clonotypes were called vaccine-responding if FDR was below 0.01 and the log2 fold change was above 5 up to day 15. Each bulk clonotype was labeled CD4 or CD8 based on which sequenced repertoire, CD4 or CD8, contained the clonotype at higher abundance. The public reads were run again by TCRdb, first through fastp at Q25 and then through MiXCR, and only productive beta chains were kept. Rows are unified per CDR3 protein, each entry keeping the most common DNA and genes. The V and J calls come from TCRdb's annotation, not from the publication. For this sample there are hundreds of thousands of distinct CDR3 sequences; about 12% appear just once. The leading ten clones occupy 15% of the sample.

In the paper's terms, the treatment or condition label means: live attenuated yellow fever vaccine strain. At every blood-draw timepoint, two biological replicates of bulk PBMCs were collected. A standard Ficoll-Paque protocol was used to isolate PBMCs from peripheral blood. RNA was extracted with TriZol from bulk PBMCs, CD4 and CD8 fractions, and dextramer-positive and dextramer-negative fractions. The sequencing here drew on PBMCs, taken on the day of the yellow fever booster vaccination. The clonotype comes from a man aged 30 to 45 who received the YFV17D yellow fever vaccine. The chain employs TRBV7-9 and TRBJ2-1, and possibly TRBD2, on 6 matching bases. The nucleotides read TGTGCCAGCAGTTTCGGGAGCCCGAGAAGGAATGAGCAGTTCTTC. This sequence encodes CASSFGSPRRNEQFF.